The 28 T cell receptor beta chains presented below share a single source sample, sequenced in a study of blood T cell repertoires in COVID-19. Clones were read by immunoSEQ multiplex PCR, and TCRdb kept only the in-frame ones, dropping some. The sample includes about 200,000 clones, 85% to 90% of them seen just once. The specimen sequenced was peripheral blood. These receptors originate from a man aged 18-30 years with active or convalescent COVID-19.

This clone was seen a handful of times. The genes are TRBV6-4 and TRBJ2-3; 7 nucleotides agree with TRBD1. The CDR3 sequence is 14 residues long. CDR1 MRHNA and CDR2 SNTAGT come from the germline V gene. V lost 2 bases to trimming and J lost 1 base; unmatched junction nucleotides: 0. The CDR3 region has the DNA TGTGCCAGCAGTGACGGGACAGGCACAGATACGCAGTATTTT. Its protein product is CASSDGTGTDTQYF.

The chain uses TRBV4-1 and TRBJ1-5; 10 bases align to TRBD1. The CDR3 is made up of 15 amino acids. Germline lookup yields CDR1 MGHRA and CDR2 YSYEKL. After removal of 1 base from V and 6 bases from J, the junction contained 3 bases not matched to a gene. The CDR3 bases are TGCGCCAGCAGCCAAGGAAGGGACAGGGGTCAGCCCCAGCATTTT. This gives the protein CASSQGRDRGQPQHF.

J is TRBJ2-5 and V is TRBV4-3; 12 bases match TRBD1. CDR3 size: 15 residues. J was trimmed by 5 bases and V by 2 bases; bases with no gene match: 3. Germline assignment: CDR1 LGHNA and CDR2 YSLEER. CDR3 protein: CASSQWDRGQETQYF. The CDR3 bases are TGCGCCAGCAGCCAATGGGACAGGGGGCAGGAGACCCAGTACTTC.

The chain combines TRBV5-1 with TRBJ1-1; D is perhaps TRBD1 (5 bases). The germline gives CDR1 SGHRS, CDR2 YFSETQ. V lost 4 bases, J lost 3 bases, and 13 bases lay in between. The CDR3 has 14 amino acids. CDR3 DNA sequence: TGCGCCAGCAGCGGTATACCGGGGGACACTGAAGCTTTCTTT. This encodes CASSGIPGDTEAFF.

This clone turned up a few times. The chain employs TRBV28 and TRBJ1-2; tentatively, D is TRBD1 (6 bases). Trimming took 6 bases from V and 4 from J, leaving 21 bases between them. This CDR3 comprises 16 residues. Germline lookup yields CDR1 MDHEN and CDR2 SYDVKM. The CDR3 sequence is CASRHPGAQNLYGYTF. Here the CDR3 DNA reads TGTGCCAGCAGACACCCAGGGGCTCAGAATCTCTATGGCTACACCTTC.

This chain connects TRBV29-1 to TRBJ1-2, with 7 nucleotides matching TRBD1. The CDR3 has 13 amino acids. The germline V gene encodes CDR1 SQVTM and CDR2 ANQGSEA. Trimming at V came to 4 bases and at J to 2 bases, leaving 4 bases not matched to a gene. CDR3 DNA: TGCAGCGTTGCTGACAGGGAGAACTATGGCTACACCTTC. Its protein product is CSVADRENYGYTF. Drawing the rest from reference TRBV29-1 and TRBJ1-2, the complete variable domain is SAVISQKPSRDICQRGTSLTIQCQVDSQVTMMFWYRQQPGQSLTLIATANQGSEATYESGFVIDKFPISRPNLTFSTLTVSNMSPEDSSIYLCSVADRENYGYTFGSGTRLTVV.

This clone was seen a few times. V is TRBV3-1 (or the pseudogene TRBV3-2) and J is TRBJ1-3, with a possible D match to TRBD1 (5 bases). V lost 1 base and J 8 bases, leaving 18 bases between the germline ends. The CDR3 has 16 amino acids. Germline V lookup: CDR1 LGHDT, CDR2 YNNKEL (reference sequence). CDR3 nucleotide sequence: TGTGCCAGCAGCCAAGCCGAGGGGCAGGGAGGGGACACCATATATTTT. Translation gives CASSQAEGQGGDTIYF.

This chain joins TRBV11-3 and TRBJ2-1, with TRBD2 identical over 13 bases. Germline lookup yields CDR1 SGHNT and CDR2 YENEEA. The CDR3 runs 16 residues. V was pared by 4 bases and J by 7 bases, with 7 bases of the junction left unmatched. The CDR3 sequence is CASSSWTSGGLNEQFF. The DNA for the CDR3 is TGTGCCAGCAGCTCTTGGACTAGCGGGGGCCTTAATGAGCAGTTCTTC. Based on the CDR3 plus reference TRBV11-3 and TRBJ2-1, the full variable domain is EAGVVQSPRYKIIEKKQPVAFWCNPISGHNTLYWYLQNLGQGPELLIRYENEEAVDDSQLPKDRFSAERLKGVDSTLKIQPAELGDSAVYLCASSSWTSGGLNEQFFGPGTRLTVL.

The chain has TRBV19 and TRBJ1-2, with 7 bases lining up with TRBD1. Germline V gene sequence: CDR1 LNHDA, CDR2 SQIVND (reference sequence). After removal of 4 bases from V and 2 bases from J, the junction contained 16 bases not matched to a gene. CDR3 length: 18 amino acids. Here the CDR3 DNA reads TGTGCCAGTAGTACTCTATCGGACAGGAATACTCTCAACTATGGCTACACCTTC. Amino acids: CASSTLSDRNTLNYGYTF.

The chain uses TRBV7-2 and TRBJ2-5; TRBD1 is a possible D gene (6 bases). The V end lost 4 bases, the J end lost 1 base, and 16 bases lay between the germline ends. This CDR3 comprises 16 residues. Per germline, CDR1 SGHTA and CDR2 FQGNSA. CDR3 in DNA: TGTGCCAGCAGCTCCGCCTCACAGGGCGGCCAAGAGACCCAGTACTTC. Translation: CASSSASQGGQETQYF.

The J gene is TRBJ2-2, the V gene TRBV9, with 9 bases aligning to TRBD1. Germline CDR1 and CDR2: SGDLS and YYNGEE. The trim removed 3 bases at V and 1 base at J, leaving 4 bases unmatched. The CDR3 sequence is 16 residues long. CDR3 sequence: CASSAGTGMNTGELFF. CDR3 nucleotide sequence: TGTGCCAGCAGCGCCGGGACAGGGATGAACACCGGGGAGCTGTTTTTT.

The chain employs TRBV30 and TRBJ1-6, with 9 bases matching TRBD1. The germline gives CDR1 GTSNPN, CDR2 SVGIG (reference sequence). The CDR3 covers 17 residues. V shed 1 base and J 1 base; nucleotides not matched to a gene: 5. CDR3 in DNA: TGTGCCTGGAGTGCCGGGACAGGGTTATCCTATAATTCACCCCTCCACTTT. Translating it yields CAWSAGTGLSYNSPLHF.

J is TRBJ1-2 and V is TRBV7-3, with a weak D call TRBD1 (6 bases). V lost 4 bases and J 3 bases, leaving 12 bases between the germline ends. The CDR3 spans 14 residues. Germline values: CDR1 SGHTA, CDR2 FQGTGA. The CDR3 nucleotides read TGTGCCAGCAGCTCACAGGGAAGCGACTATGGCTACACCTTC. This codes for CASSSQGSDYGYTF.

The J gene is TRBJ2-1, the V gene TRBV5-1; 8 nucleotides agree with TRBD2. The CDR3 contains 15 residues. From germline, CDR1 is SGHRS and CDR2 YFSETQ. V lost 0 bases to trimming and J lost 2 bases; unmatched junction nucleotides: 1. The chain's CDR3 is CASSLGAGAYNEQFF. The DNA of the CDR3 is TGCGCCAGCAGCTTGGGAGCGGGAGCCTACAATGAGCAGTTCTTC.

The V call is TRBV12-3 or TRBV12-4, the J call TRBJ1-1, with D hard to call. The V gene lost 5 bases and the J gene lost 3 bases, with 10 bases spanning the gap. This CDR3 has 13 amino acids. Written as DNA, the CDR3 is TGTGCCAGCAGTCCCGGGATCTACACTGAAGCTTTCTTT. As protein: CASSPGIYTEAFF.

The V and J genes are TRBV19 and TRBJ1-3, with 7 bases fitting TRBD1. The CDR3 is 15 amino acids. Germline trimming cut 3 bases from V and 0 bases from J; bases unmatched to any gene: 2. Per the germline V gene, CDR1 is LNHDA and CDR2 is SQIVND (reference sequence). Written as DNA, the CDR3 is TGTGCCAGTAGTATGGGACAGCTCTCTGGAAACACCATATATTTT. Translation: CASSMGQLSGNTIYF.

In its sample, this clone was seen a few times. This chain uses TRBV6-1 with TRBJ2-1; the D is unclear. Per germline, CDR1 MNHNS and CDR2 SASEGT. Trimming removed 2 bases at V and 0 bases at J, with 8 bases between. The length of the CDR3 is 15 residues. The DNA of the CDR3 is TGTGCCAGCAGTGAATCCGTATACTCCTACAATGAGCAGTTCTTC. Its protein product is CASSESVYSYNEQFF.

This chain uses TRBV2 with TRBJ1-3, with D uncertain. Germline V lookup: CDR1 SNHLY, CDR2 FYNNEI. V was pared by 0 bases and J by 0 bases, with 9 bases between. This CDR3 comprises 16 residues. The CDR3 DNA reads as TGTGCCAGCAGTGAAGCGCTTAGCCTCTCTGGAAACACCATATATTTT. Amino acid sequence: CASSEALSLSGNTIYF. The variable domain in full, completed from reference TRBV2 and TRBJ1-3, reads EPEVTQTPSHQVTQMGQEVILRCVPISNHLYFYWYRQILGQKVEFLVSFYNNEISEKSEIFDDQFSVERPDGSNFTLKIRSTKLEDSAMYFCASSEALSLSGNTIYFGEGSWLTVV.

The chain has TRBV5-1 and TRBJ2-2, with D perhaps TRBD1 (6 bases). The V gene lost 3 bases and the J gene lost 4 bases, with 13 bases spanning the gap. Germline CDR1 is SGHRS and CDR2 is YFSETQ. The CDR3 is 15 residues long. This chain's CDR3 is CASSSSQGSTGELFF. The CDR3 DNA is TGCGCCAGCAGCTCCTCACAGGGATCCACCGGGGAGCTGTTTTTT.

V and J are TRBV5-1 and TRBJ2-1, with 10 positions matching TRBD2. The junction had 8 bases not matched to a gene; V was cut back by 4 bases and J by 7 bases. The germline CDR1 and CDR2 sequences are SGHRS and YFSETQ. This CDR3 contains 15 residues. The DNA of the CDR3 is TGCGCCAGCAGCCACGGGACTAGCGCCGGAAATGAGCAGTTCTTC. Translating gives CASSHGTSAGNEQFF.

V gene TRBV5-1 combines with J gene TRBJ2-1; 8 bases are shared with TRBD2. V trimming: 2 bases; J trimming: 5 bases; junction bases outside the gene matches: 15. Germline V CDR1 and CDR2: SGHRS, YFSETQ. CDR3 length equals 18 residues. Here the CDR3 DNA reads TGCGCCAGCAGCTTTCTTCCATTTTCGGGAGGGGAGGACAATGAGCAGTTCTTC. It encodes CASSFLPFSGGEDNEQFF.

This clone was seen once. This chain links TRBV28 with TRBJ1-5, with 9 bases fitting TRBD1. Germline loops: CDR1 MDHEN, CDR2 SYDVKM. V shed 5 bases and J 5 bases; nucleotides not matched to a gene: 10. The CDR3 totals 16 residues. CDR3 DNA: TGTGCCAGCAGTCCCTTCACAGGGGGCGCCTATCAGCCCCAGCATTTT. As protein: CASSPFTGGAYQPQHF.

In nucleotides, the CDR3 is TGTGCCAGCAGCCGTCTCGGGGCCCAGGGGGAAACCCAGTACTTC. This codes for CASSRLGAQGETQYF. V gene TRBV7-3 combines with J gene TRBJ2-5; 7 nucleotides align to TRBD1. The CDR3 extends over 15 amino acids. In germline, CDR1 is SGHTA, CDR2 FQGTGA. V gave up 5 bases and J gave up 8 bases; unmatched junction bases: 14.

V is TRBV12-1 and J is TRBJ2-2; the table calls TRBD1, which could not be checked here. TRBV12-1 is classified as a pseudogene. CDR3 size: 16 residues. The CDR3 DNA reads TGTGCCAGCAGCTTTTCAGGCAGGGGCATCACCGGGGAGCTGTTTTTT. It codes for CASSFSGRGITGELFF.

The chain carries TRBV3-1 (or the pseudogene TRBV3-2) and TRBJ2-7; TRBD2 might be the D (6 bases). CDR1 and CDR2 (germline): LGHDT, YNNKEL (reference sequence). The V gene lost 0 bases and the J gene lost 2 bases, with 11 bases spanning the gap. The CDR3 length is 15 residues. The chain's CDR3 is CASSQDLTSPYEQYF. In DNA form, the CDR3 reads TGTGCCAGCAGCCAAGATCTTACTAGCCCCTACGAGCAGTACTTC.

In its sample, this clone was seen a few times. The genes are TRBV6-1 and TRBJ1-2; tentative D call: TRBD1 (5 bases). The CDR3 covers 14 residues. V gave up 3 bases and J gave up 5 bases, with 13 bases separating them. Germline V gene lookup returns CDR1 MNHNS and CDR2 SASEGT. The CDR3 coding sequence is TGTGCCAGCAGTGAGACCCAGGGCAGATATGGCTACACCTTC. Translation gives CASSETQGRYGYTF.

This clone occurred once. The rearrangement joins TRBV29-1 to TRBJ2-3; TRBD1 matches at 7 bases. Germline trimming cut 6 bases from V and 5 bases from J; bases unmatched to any gene: 11. Germline V gene lookup returns CDR1 SQVTM and CDR2 ANQGSEA. The CDR3 consists of 14 residues. This CDR3 reads CSVEDDRAKDTQYF. CDR3 in DNA: TGCAGCGTCGAGGATGACAGGGCCAAAGATACGCAGTATTTT.

The chain uses TRBV30 and TRBJ1-6; D remains ambiguous. The germline V gene encodes CDR1 GTSNPN and CDR2 SVGIG (reference sequence). CDR3 size: 12 residues. V was trimmed by 4 bases and J by 5 bases, leaving 6 bases between them. CDR3 coding DNA: TGTGCCTGGATGCGGGATAATTCACCCCTCCACTTT. This translates into CAWMRDNSPLHF.